The 9 T cell receptor beta chains in this list originate from one sample, sequenced in a study of identical twins. Each CDR3 protein gets one entry after TCRdb re-called the 5' RACE reads with MiXCR. The sample lists about 300,000 distinct CDR3 sequences, 9% to 15% occurring once. These records were also assigned to another study, of yellow fever vaccine responses in identical twins.

The specimen sequenced was CD8+ T cells sorted from blood. These receptors all come from a woman younger than 35 in good health.

This clonotype was found a few times. This sequence joins TRBV6-5 and TRBJ2-7; D call uncertain. This CDR3 comprises 11 residues. V was pared by 8 bases and J by 6 bases, with 11 bases between. The germline CDR1 and CDR2 sequences are MNHEY and SVGAGI. CDR3 amino acids: CASGDGLEQYV. CDR3 sequence (DNA): TGTGCCAGCGGTGACGGGCTCGAGCAGTACGTC.

The rearrangement uses TRBV29-1 and TRBJ2-2, with D unclear. This CDR3 contains 13 residues. V lost 0 bases and J lost 5, with 7 bases in between. In germline, CDR1 is SQVTM, CDR2 ANQGSEA. The chain's CDR3 is CSVEERRTGELFF. For the CDR3, the DNA is TGCAGCGTTGAAGAAAGGAGAACCGGGGAGCTGTTTTTT.

The chain employs TRBV7-8 and TRBJ2-6; 7 nucleotides line up with TRBD2. The V gene's germline CDR1 is SGHVS and CDR2 FQNEAQ. The CDR3 is made up of 19 amino acids. V lost 2 bases to trimming and J lost 0 bases; unmatched junction nucleotides: 10. The CDR3 protein is CASSLWKLALLSGANVLTF. CDR3 in DNA: TGTGCCAGCAGCTTATGGAAACTAGCGCTACTCTCTGGGGCCAACGTCCTGACTTTC.

This clonotype came up a few times. In nucleotides, the CDR3 is TGTGCCAGCAGTTTGTCTACAGGCGTCTCCTACGAGCAGTACTTC. Translating it yields CASSLSTGVSYEQYF. The chain recombines TRBV12-3 or TRBV12-4 with TRBJ2-7; D possibly corresponds to TRBD1 (5 bases). The CDR3 consists of 15 residues. Trimming removed 3 bases at V and 0 bases at J, with 12 bases between.

This clonotype was detected many times. CDR3 loop: CASSQSLAGLSTDTQYF. The CDR3 region has the DNA TGCGCCAGCAGCCAAAGTCTAGCGGGGTTAAGCACAGATACGCAGTATTTT. V gene TRBV4-1 combines with J gene TRBJ2-3, with 9 bases lining up with TRBD2. Germline CDR1 MGHRA, CDR2 YSYEKL. After removal of 2 bases from V and 0 bases from J, the junction contained 6 bases not matched to a gene. The CDR3 spans 17 residues.

This clonotype was counted a few times. V gene TRBV7-9 combines with J gene TRBJ2-3, with D perhaps TRBD1 or TRBD2 (6 bases each). V was trimmed by 5 bases and J by 2 bases, leaving 17 bases between them. Germline V gene lookup returns CDR1 SEHNR and CDR2 FQNEAQ (reference sequence). CDR3 length: 16 residues. The CDR3: CASSALVGGATDTQYF. As DNA, the CDR3 is TGTGCCAGCAGCGCCTTAGTGGGGGGCGCCACAGATACGCAGTATTTT.

V is TRBV3-1 and J is TRBJ2-3, with 13 bases fitting TRBD2. The V and J ends lost 0 bases and 4 bases, in that order; junction bases with no gene match: 1. The CDR3 consists of 16 residues. In germline, CDR1 is LGHDT, CDR2 YNNKEL (reference sequence). CDR3 residues: CASSQETSGGSDTQYF. The DNA for the CDR3 is TGTGCCAGCAGCCAAGAGACTAGCGGGGGGTCAGATACGCAGTATTTT.

This clonotype occurred many times. Germline is not matched at one junction end, which may reflect a read error. The V gene is TRBV3-1, the J gene TRBJ1-2; D call uncertain. CDR1 is LGHDT and CDR2 is YNNKEL in the germline V gene (reference sequence). This CDR3 has 11 residues. The CDR3 coding sequence is TGCGCCAGCAGCCAAGGTTATGGCTACACCTTC. Protein sequence: CASSQGYGYTF.

V and J are TRBV13 and TRBJ1-1; D not resolved. This CDR3 comprises 15 residues. V gave up 6 bases and J gave up 4 bases, with 18 bases separating them. Germline lookup yields CDR1 PRHDT and CDR2 FYEKMQ (reference sequence). The CDR3 DNA follows: TGTGCCAGCAGTTTAAGTCTGTCAGGTAGCACTGAAGCTTTCTTT. It encodes CASSLSLSGSTEAFF. The whole variable domain, remainder taken from reference TRBV13 and TRBJ1-1, is AAGVIQSPRHLIKEKRETATLKCYPIPRHDTVYWYQQGPGQDPQFLISFYEKMQSDKGSIPDRFSAQQFSDYHSELNMSSLELGDSALYFCASSLSLSGSTEAFFGQGTRLTVV.